This passage covers 8 T cell receptor beta chains from one sample sequenced in a study of T-cell reconstitution after alpha-beta-depleted transplantation in children. Preparation of the TCRbeta library used unique molecular identifiers. Each CDR3 protein is one row after TCRdb ran MiXCR on the PCR reads. Among some 350,000 distinct CDR3 sequences listed, under 20% were seen once. The sample here was PBMCs, mostly from graft donor cells, taken 360 days after TCRalphabeta/CD19-depleted stem cell transplant. These receptors were obtained from a male patient between 2 and 10 years old who had a stem cell transplant for acute lymphoblastic leukemia, so the T cells may come from the graft donor.

The table lists this clonotype with a few counts. J is TRBJ2-2 and V is TRBV6-1; weak D call: TRBD2 (6 bases). This CDR3 contains 14 residues. Germline V gene sequence: CDR1 MNHNS, CDR2 SASEGT. Trimming removed 5 bases from V and 1 base from J, with 8 bases in between. This CDR3 reads CASSPRENTGELFF. As DNA, the CDR3 is TGTGCCAGCAGTCCGCGGGAGAACACCGGGGAGCTGTTTTTT.

In its sample, this clonotype was seen a few times. Here the CDR3 reads CASAPGNEQYF. For the CDR3, the DNA is TGTGCCAGCGCGCCGGGCAACGAGCAGTACTTC. The rearrangement links TRBV2 to TRBJ2-7; D is unresolved. Germline-derived CDR1 and CDR2 are SNHLY and FYNNEI. This CDR3 region has 11 residues. V lost 8 bases and J lost 5, with 10 bases in between.

The J gene is TRBJ2-3, the V gene TRBV27; possibly TRBD1 or TRBD2 for D (5 bases each). V was shortened by 2 bases and J by 6 bases, with 21 bases between the two germline ends. There are 17 residues in the CDR3. Germline V gene data show CDR1 as MNHEY and CDR2 as SMNVEV (reference sequence). The CDR3 protein is CASSLVSGTLSIDTQYF. The CDR3 region has the DNA TGTGCCAGCAGTTTAGTTAGTGGGACGCTCTCCATCGATACGCAGTATTTT.

This clonotype has just a few counts. CDR3 sequence (DNA): TGTGCCAGCAGTTACCCCGGACGGACCTACGAGCAGTACTTC. This translates into CASSYPGRTYEQYF. The chain uses TRBV6-5 and TRBJ2-7; D is uncertain. V was trimmed by 2 bases and J by 2 bases, leaving 10 bases between them. Germline CDR1 and CDR2: MNHEY and SVGAGI. This CDR3 comprises 14 residues.

This clonotype came up many times. This chain links TRBV12-3 or TRBV12-4 with TRBJ1-4; no clear D. The V gene lost 3 bases and the J gene lost 3 bases, with 8 bases spanning the gap. There are 14 residues in the CDR3. CDR3 amino acids: CASSFDRPNEKLFF. The CDR3 bases are TGTGCCAGCAGTTTTGACCGGCCTAATGAAAAACTGTTTTTT.

This clonotype was seen ten or more times. The V and J genes are TRBV5-8 and TRBJ1-1; a possible D gene is TRBD1 (6 bases). V was cut by 0 bases and J by 4 bases, with 16 bases left in between. There are 16 residues in the CDR3. Germline values: CDR1 SGHTS, CDR2 YDEGEE. CDR3 protein: CASSLATQGLLTEAFF. The CDR3 DNA reads TGTGCCAGCAGCTTGGCCACACAGGGCCTCCTCACTGAAGCTTTCTTT.

The rearrangement uses TRBV20-1 and TRBJ2-1; no clear D gene. The CDR3 is 14 residues long. Germline-derived CDR1 and CDR2 are DFQATT and SNEGSKA (reference sequence). The V end lost 1 base, the J end lost 1 base, and 8 bases lay between the germline ends. Here the CDR3 DNA reads TGCAGTGCTAGAGTACAGACGTCCTACAATGAGCAGTTCTTC. It encodes CSARVQTSYNEQFF.

This clonotype has ten or more counts. The J gene is TRBJ1-1, the V gene TRBV4-3, with D possibly matching TRBD1 (6 bases). CDR3 length: 15 amino acids. Germline CDR1 and CDR2: LGHNA and YSLEER. The V and J ends lost 0 bases and 4 bases respectively, with 12 bases between them. The CDR3: CASSQDYRARTEAFF. CDR3 nucleotides: TGCGCCAGCAGCCAAGATTACAGGGCCCGCACTGAAGCTTTCTTT.